This T cell receptor (beta chain) was observed in a study of tumor-infiltrating lymphocytes in primary liver carcinoma (dated by TCRdb to about 2017). The study in broad terms: The five patients, three men and two women aged 30 to 69 years, had hepatocellular carcinoma (four) or combined HCC and intrahepatic cholangiocarcinoma (one). Across five regions of each liver tumor, along with adjacent normal tissue and blood, the study brought together TCRbeta repertoire sequencing, expression microarrays and whole-exome sequencing. A total of some 35 specimens from 5 patients underwent TCRbeta repertoire sequencing, comprising about 25 tumor regions, 5 adjacent noncancerous liver tissues and 5 peripheral blood samples. Technical replicate repertoires showed high reproducibility, with mean shared-clone rates approximately 0.87 and correlation coefficients above 0.95. Each sample produced about 3.5 to 8 million productive TCRbeta reads, and read depth showed no significant difference between tissue types. Tumors of the five patients were stage T1-T3 N0M0 with maximum diameters of about 4.2 to 10 cm. The 25 or so tumor region samples were profiled with Agilent mRNA microarrays so that TCRbeta repertoire diversity could be related to the local molecular phenotype. Findings and caveats that apply to the study as a whole: Only the TCR beta chain was sequenced, which likely underestimates true repertoire diversity because unpaired alpha chains were not captured. Since the samples were bulk and unsorted, there was no way to compare CD4+ and CD8+ T cell repertoires. Only about 8-25% of top clones were found in all five regions of a tumor, suggesting spatial heterogeneity of tumor-infiltrating T cells. The top 250 clones made up a significantly larger repertoire fraction in tumors than in blood (p = 0.039). The study included only four or five patients, and the authors note findings should be validated in a larger study. Pairs of tumor regions showed greater repertoire overlap (mean around 35%) than tumor-adjacent pairs (17%) or tumor-blood pairs (about 15%), which is consistent with antigen-driven expansion.

Concerning this clonotype: It lacks a known antigen. Base qualities are not recorded, but no much larger clone differs from it by a single base.

Trimming removed 8 bases from V and 3 bases from J; the gene matches leave 9 bases unexplained. The CDR3 holds 14 amino acids from the cysteine to the phenylalanine. Kept here is only the CDR3 DNA, which spans 42 bases and is read in frame from base 1. Taken from the germline V gene, the CDR1 and CDR2 loops are MNHEY and SVGAGI. TCRbeta-specific cDNA was reverse-transcribed from around 500 ng total RNA using a constant-region primer and ProtoScript II reverse transcriptase. TCRbeta libraries were built with three nested multiplex PCR rounds, a slightly modified ARM-PCR procedure. Each of the first two PCR rounds ran for about 11 cycles using multiplex TRBV1-TRBV30 forward primers together with a Cbeta reverse primer. Sample barcodes and Illumina adapters were added in a final 25-cycle PCR with Deep VentR polymerase. Before sequencing, amplicons of 200-500 bp were purified from gel using a QIAquick gel extraction kit. The TCRbeta amplicons were sequenced with 250-bp paired-end reads on an Illumina HiSeq 2500. As for how the authors treated the data: Trimmomatic v0.33 was used to quality-trim the reads, and FLASH v1.2.11 was used to merge paired reads so that full CDR3 sequences could be recovered. V, D and J germline segments were assigned to the rearranged TCRbeta sequences using MiGEC v1.2.1b. Clonotype statistics and Shannon-Wiener diversity indices were computed with VDJtools v1.0.0. To cut down on sampling bias, every analysis after diversity analysis relied on just the 250 most abundant clonotypes from each sample. TCRdb reprocessed the public reads (quality trimming at Q25 with fastp, clone calling with MiXCR) and kept in-frame beta chains. CDR3 protein sequences are deduplicated, and each keeps its most common genes and DNA. Here the V and J calls rest on TCRdb's processing, not on the authors' analysis. The sample table lists roughly 200,000 distinct CDR3 sequences, 85% of them with a count of one. The ten largest clones add up to around 18% of the sample.

Without any cell sorting, total RNA and DNA were extracted together from approximately 22-30 mg of bulk tissue using the AllPrep DNA/RNA mini kit. A few patients with histopathologically diagnosed primary liver carcinoma underwent surgical resection in China between 2015 and 2016. At the time of sampling, the patients were treatment-naive and had chronic HBV infection. Five spatially separated regions were sampled from each tumor: the superior, inferior, left-lateral and right-lateral poles, plus the tumor centre. Histology showed that every tumor sample contained more than 80% viable tumor cells. Fresh tumor and adjacent tissue pieces were bisected, with one half stored in RNAlater at -80 degrees C and the other half sent for histology.

Here the chain combines TRBV6-5 and TRBJ2-5; 7 central bases correspond to TRBD1. The sample consisted of tumor tissue from primary liver carcinoma. This clonotype was obtained from a man aged 35 to 55 with primary liver carcinoma and hepatitis B virus infection. The CDR3 sequence is CASGQQGWEETQYF. The DNA sequence reads TGTGCCAGCGGTCAACAGGGGTGGGAAGAGACCCAGTACTTC.